The T cell receptor beta chain described here comes from a study of blood T cell repertoires in COVID-19. Across the whole study: Samples taken during acute and convalescent COVID-19 were collected in the United States, Italy and Spain. T cells, B-cell-depleted T cells, or PBMCs provided the cDNA or gDNA that served as material.

In the original processing: Reference gene primer amplification gave nucleated cell count estimates. Using immunoSEQ multiplex PCR, the repertoire was profiled, and TCRdb retains in-frame clones only, with some absent. V and J calls and clone size are copied from that table; D and trimming were computed from the DNA. The sample has approximately 85,000 clones; about nine tenths are singletons. Sequenced: peripheral blood. This TCR derives from a man aged 45 to 65 with acute or convalescent COVID-19.

The CDR3 here is CASSQDPGNTIYF. As DNA, the CDR3 is TGCGCCAGCAGCCAAGATCCGGGAAACACCATATATTTT. The rearrangement joins TRBV4-3 to TRBJ1-3; D call uncertain. Trimming stripped 0 bases from V and 4 bases from J, with 4 bases between. Germline CDR1 reads LGHNA; CDR2 reads YSLEER. The length of the CDR3 is 13 residues.